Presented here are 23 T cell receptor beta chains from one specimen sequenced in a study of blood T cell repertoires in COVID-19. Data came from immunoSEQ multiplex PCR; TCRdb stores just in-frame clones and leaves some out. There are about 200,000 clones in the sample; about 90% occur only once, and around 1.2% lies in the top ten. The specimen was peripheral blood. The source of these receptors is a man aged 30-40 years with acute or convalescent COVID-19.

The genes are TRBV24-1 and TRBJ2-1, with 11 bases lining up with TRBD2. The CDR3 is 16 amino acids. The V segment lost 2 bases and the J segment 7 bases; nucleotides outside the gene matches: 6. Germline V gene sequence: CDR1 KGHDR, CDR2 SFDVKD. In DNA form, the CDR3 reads TGTGCCACCAGTGATTGGGGACTAGCGGAAATAAATGAGCAGTTCTTC. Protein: CATSDWGLAEINEQFF.

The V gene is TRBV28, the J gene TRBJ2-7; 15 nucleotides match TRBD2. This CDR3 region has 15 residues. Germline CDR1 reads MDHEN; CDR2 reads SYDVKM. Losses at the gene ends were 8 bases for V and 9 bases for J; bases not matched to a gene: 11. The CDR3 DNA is TGTGCCAGCGCGGTCCCAGGACTAGCGGGAGGGTGGCAGTACTTC. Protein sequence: CASAVPGLAGGWQYF.

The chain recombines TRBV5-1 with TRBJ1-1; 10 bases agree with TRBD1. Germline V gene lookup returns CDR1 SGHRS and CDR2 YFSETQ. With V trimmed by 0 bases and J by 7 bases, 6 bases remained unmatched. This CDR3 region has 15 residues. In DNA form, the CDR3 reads TGCGCCAGCAGCTTGGGACAGGGGGCGCCCGGTGAAGCTTTCTTT. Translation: CASSLGQGAPGEAFF.

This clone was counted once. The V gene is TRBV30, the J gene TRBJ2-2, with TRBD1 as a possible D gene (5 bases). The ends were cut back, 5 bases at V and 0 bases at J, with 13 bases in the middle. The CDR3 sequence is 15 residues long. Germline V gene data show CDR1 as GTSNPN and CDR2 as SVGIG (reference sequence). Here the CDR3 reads CAWVRTSSNTGELFF. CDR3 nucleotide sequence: TGTGCCTGGGTAAGGACATCTTCGAACACCGGGGAGCTGTTTTTT.

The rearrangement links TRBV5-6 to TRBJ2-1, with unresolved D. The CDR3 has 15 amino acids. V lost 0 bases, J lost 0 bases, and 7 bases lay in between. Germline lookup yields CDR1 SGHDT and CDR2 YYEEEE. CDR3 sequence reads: CASSLGALSYNEQFF. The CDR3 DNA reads TGTGCCAGCAGCTTGGGAGCGCTCTCCTACAATGAGCAGTTCTTC.

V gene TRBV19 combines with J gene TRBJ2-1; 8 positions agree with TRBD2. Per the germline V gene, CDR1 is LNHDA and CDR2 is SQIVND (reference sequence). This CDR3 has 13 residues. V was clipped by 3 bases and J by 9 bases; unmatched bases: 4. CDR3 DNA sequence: TGTGCCAGTAGTATTCTAGCGGGCGCTGAGCAGTTCTTC. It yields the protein CASSILAGAEQFF. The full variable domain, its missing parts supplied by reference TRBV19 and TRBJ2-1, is DGGITQSPKYLFRKEGQNVTLSCEQNLNHDAMYWYRQDPGQGLRLIYYSQIVNDFQKGDIAEGYSVSREKKESFPLTVTSAQKNPTAFYLCASSILAGAEQFFGPGTRLTVL.

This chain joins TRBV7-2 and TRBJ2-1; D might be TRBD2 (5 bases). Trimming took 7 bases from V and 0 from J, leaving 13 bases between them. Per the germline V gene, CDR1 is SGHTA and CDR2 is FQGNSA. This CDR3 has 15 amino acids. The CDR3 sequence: CASKRLAGSYNEQFF. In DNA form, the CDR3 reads TGTGCCAGCAAGAGGTTGGCGGGCTCCTACAATGAGCAGTTCTTC.

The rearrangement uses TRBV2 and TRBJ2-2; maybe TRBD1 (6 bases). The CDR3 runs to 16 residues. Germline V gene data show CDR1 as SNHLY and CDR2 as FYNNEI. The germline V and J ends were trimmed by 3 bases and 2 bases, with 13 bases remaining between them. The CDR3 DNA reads TGTGCCAGCAGTGATATGGGGGCTTTCAACACCGGGGAGCTGTTTTTT. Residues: CASSDMGAFNTGELFF.

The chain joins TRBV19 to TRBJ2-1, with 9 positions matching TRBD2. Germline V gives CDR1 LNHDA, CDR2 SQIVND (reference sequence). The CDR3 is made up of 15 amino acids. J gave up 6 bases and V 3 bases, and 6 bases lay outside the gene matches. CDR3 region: CASSMAGGPRNEQFF. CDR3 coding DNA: TGTGCCAGTAGTATGGCGGGAGGGCCTCGCAATGAGCAGTTCTTC.

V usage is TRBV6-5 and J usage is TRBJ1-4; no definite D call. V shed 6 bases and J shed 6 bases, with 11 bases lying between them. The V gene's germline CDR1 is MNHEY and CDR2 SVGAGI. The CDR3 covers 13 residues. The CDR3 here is CASSSTAYEKLFF. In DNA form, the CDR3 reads TGTGCCAGCAGCTCAACCGCGTATGAAAAACTGTTTTTT.

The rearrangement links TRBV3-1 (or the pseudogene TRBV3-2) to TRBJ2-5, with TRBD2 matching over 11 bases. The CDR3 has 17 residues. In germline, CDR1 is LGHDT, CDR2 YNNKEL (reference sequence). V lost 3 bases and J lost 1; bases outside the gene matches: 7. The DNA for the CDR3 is TGTGCCAGCAGCCATCTAGCGGGGGGCCATCTCCAAGAGACCCAGTACTTC. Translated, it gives CASSHLAGGHLQETQYF.

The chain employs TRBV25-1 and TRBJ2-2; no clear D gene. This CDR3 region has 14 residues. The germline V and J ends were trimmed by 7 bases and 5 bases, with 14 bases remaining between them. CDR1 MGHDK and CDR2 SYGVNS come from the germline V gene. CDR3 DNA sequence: TGTGCCAGCACCCTGCCGAGGTGTACCGGGGAGCTGTTTTTT. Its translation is CASTLPRCTGELFF.

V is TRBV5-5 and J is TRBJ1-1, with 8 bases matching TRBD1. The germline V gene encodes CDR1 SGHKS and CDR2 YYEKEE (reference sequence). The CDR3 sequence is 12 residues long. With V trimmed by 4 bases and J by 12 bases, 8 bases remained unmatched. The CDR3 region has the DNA TGTGCCAGCAGCCCTCGGACAGGGAGGACTTTCTTT. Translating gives CASSPRTGRTFF.

The CDR3 spells CASGHLDTQYF. The CDR3 DNA sequence: TGTGCCAGCGGACATCTAGATACGCAGTATTTT. The rearrangement uses TRBV6-6 and TRBJ2-3; tentative D call: TRBD1 (5 bases). Germline loops: CDR1 MNHNY, CDR2 SVGAGI (reference sequence). The CDR3 sequence is 11 residues long. V lost 8 bases, J lost 5 bases, and 8 bases lay in between.

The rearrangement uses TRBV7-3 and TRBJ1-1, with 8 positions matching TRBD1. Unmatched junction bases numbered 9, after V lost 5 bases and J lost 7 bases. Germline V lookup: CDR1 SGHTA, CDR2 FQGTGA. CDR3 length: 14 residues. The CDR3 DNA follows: TGTGCCAGCAGCCCCTCAGGGGGCTCTGTTGAAGCTTTCTTT. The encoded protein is CASSPSGGSVEAFF.

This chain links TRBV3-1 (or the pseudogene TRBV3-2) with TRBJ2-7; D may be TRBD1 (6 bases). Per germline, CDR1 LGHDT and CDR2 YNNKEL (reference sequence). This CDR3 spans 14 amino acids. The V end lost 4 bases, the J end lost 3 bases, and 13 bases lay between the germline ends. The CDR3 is CASSLPDRLYEQYF. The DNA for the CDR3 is TGTGCCAGCAGCCTGCCGGACAGACTCTACGAGCAGTACTTC.

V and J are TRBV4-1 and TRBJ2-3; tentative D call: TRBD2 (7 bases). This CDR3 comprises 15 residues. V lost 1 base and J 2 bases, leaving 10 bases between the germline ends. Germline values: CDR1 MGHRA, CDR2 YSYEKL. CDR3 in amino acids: CASSQGGGHTDTQYF. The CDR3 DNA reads TGCGCCAGCAGCCAAGGGGGGGGGCACACAGATACGCAGTATTTT.

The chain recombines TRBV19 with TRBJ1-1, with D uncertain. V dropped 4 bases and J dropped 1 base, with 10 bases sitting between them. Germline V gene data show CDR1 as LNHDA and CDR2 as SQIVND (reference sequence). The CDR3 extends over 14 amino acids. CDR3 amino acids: CASSNFNQNTEAFF. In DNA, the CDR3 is TGTGCCAGTAGTAACTTTAACCAGAACACTGAAGCTTTCTTT.

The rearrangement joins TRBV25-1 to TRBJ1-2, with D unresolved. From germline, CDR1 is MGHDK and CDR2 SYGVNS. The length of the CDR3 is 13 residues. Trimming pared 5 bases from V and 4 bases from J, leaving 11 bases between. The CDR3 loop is CASSPGQVYGYTF. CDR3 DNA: TGTGCCAGCAGTCCAGGCCAGGTCTATGGCTACACCTTC.

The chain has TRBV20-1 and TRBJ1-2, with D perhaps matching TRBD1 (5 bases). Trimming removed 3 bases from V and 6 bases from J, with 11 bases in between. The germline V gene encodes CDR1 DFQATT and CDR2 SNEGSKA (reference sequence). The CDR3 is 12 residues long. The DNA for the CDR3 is TGCAGTGCTAGTCCCAGGGCGGATGGCTACACCTTC. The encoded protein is CSASPRADGYTF.

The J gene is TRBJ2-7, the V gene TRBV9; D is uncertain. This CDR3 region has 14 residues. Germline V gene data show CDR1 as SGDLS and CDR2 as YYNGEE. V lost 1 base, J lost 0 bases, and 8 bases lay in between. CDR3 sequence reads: CASSVHWSSYEQYF. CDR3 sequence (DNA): TGTGCCAGCAGCGTACACTGGAGCTCCTACGAGCAGTACTTC.

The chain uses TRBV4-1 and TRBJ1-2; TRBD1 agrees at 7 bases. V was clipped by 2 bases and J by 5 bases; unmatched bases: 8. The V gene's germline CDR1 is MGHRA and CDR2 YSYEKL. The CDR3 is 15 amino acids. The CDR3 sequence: CASSQTGQVDYGYTF. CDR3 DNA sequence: TGCGCCAGCAGCCAAACTGGACAGGTTGATTATGGCTACACCTTC.

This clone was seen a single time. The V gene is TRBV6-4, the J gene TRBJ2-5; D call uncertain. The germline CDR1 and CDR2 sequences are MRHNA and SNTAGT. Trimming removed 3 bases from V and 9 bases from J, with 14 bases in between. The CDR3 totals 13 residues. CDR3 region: CASSDDFGTPQYF. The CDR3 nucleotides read TGTGCCAGCAGTGATGACTTCGGAACTCCCCAGTACTTC.